This T cell receptor beta chain was captured in a study of blood T cell repertoires in COVID-19. The junction had 10 bases not matched to a gene; V was cut back by 6 bases and J by 6 bases. Germline loops: CDR1 SGHAT, CDR2 FQNNGV. The CDR3 runs to 14 residues. Original processing notes: The assay estimated nucleated cells by amplifying reference gene primers. The protocol was immunoSEQ multiplex PCR, while the TCRdb copy is restricted to in-frame clones and leaves out a portion. Clone size and V and J calls were adopted from that table, with D and trimming inferred from the DNA. The sample consists of tens of thousands of clones, about 82% of them appearing once.

This receptor was taken from a woman in her sixties or seventies with acute or convalescent COVID-19. The chain carries TRBV11-2 and TRBJ2-7; 8 positions match TRBD1. Sequenced material: peripheral blood. The CDR3 protein is CASRPTLTGVEQYF. The CDR3 DNA is TGTGCCAGCAGACCCACTTTGACAGGGGTCGAGCAGTACTTC. The variable domain in full, with the rest retrieved from reference TRBV11-2 and TRBJ2-7, is EAGVAQSPRYKIIEKRQSVAFWCNPISGHATLYWYQQILGQGPKLLIQFQNNGVVDDSQLPKDRFSAERLKGVDSTLKIQPAKLEDSAVYLCASRPTLTGVEQYFGPGTRLTVT.